The 21 T cell receptor beta chains below all came from one sample that was sequenced in a study of breast tumors, draining lymph nodes, adjacent tissues. MiXCR, applied by TCRdb to the multiplex PCR reads, yields one record per CDR3 protein. In the table there are 66,000 or so distinct CDR3 sequences, 40% to 45% of which are singletons. Material for sequencing was breast tumor tissue. The origin of the receptors is a female donor with breast cancer. Some clones in this sample may be carry-over from other donors' samples.

Comment on this clonotype: Here the CDR3 omits its conserved ending phenylalanine or tryptophan, so a read error is the likely source. CDR3 amino acids: CASSSGFGGGPQGTQYL. CDR3 sequence (DNA): TGCGCCAGCAGCTCAGGGTTTGGCGGGGGGCCTCAAGGGACCCAGTACCTC. The V gene is TRBV5-1, the J gene TRBJ2-5, with 8 bases identical to TRBD2. This CDR3 comprises 17 residues. Germline V gene sequence: CDR1 SGHRS, CDR2 YFSETQ.

This rearrangement joins TRBV7-2 to TRBJ1-4; 7 nucleotides line up with TRBD1. Trimming at V came to 1 base and at J to 3 bases, leaving 8 bases not matched to a gene. The CDR3 covers 17 residues. Germline CDR1 is SGHTA and CDR2 is FQGNSA. CDR3 sequence reads: CASSLGSPGQPNEKLFF. The CDR3 region has the DNA TGTGCCAGCAGCTTAGGCTCTCCGGGACAGCCTAATGAAAAACTGTTTTTT.

Many counts were recorded for this clonotype. The chain combines TRBV12-3 or TRBV12-4 with TRBJ2-7; D gene uncertain. With 3 bases removed from V and 4 bases from J, the gap between germline ends came to 7 bases. This CDR3 spans 12 amino acids. The CDR3 DNA reads as TGTGCCAGCAGTTTTTCCTGGTACGAGCAGTACTTC. Translating gives CASSFSWYEQYF.

This clonotype was observed many times. The chain is built from TRBV6-1 and TRBJ1-2; no clear D gene. The CDR3 has 12 amino acids. Trimming pared 1 base from V and 4 bases from J, leaving 4 bases between. Germline assignment: CDR1 MNHNS and CDR2 SASEGT. The CDR3: CASSEVRYGYTF. The CDR3 DNA follows: TGTGCCAGCAGTGAAGTACGCTATGGCTACACCTTC.

This clonotype was counted ten times or more. The chain uses TRBV7-2 and TRBJ2-5; 9 bases align to TRBD2. Germline V lookup: CDR1 SGHTA, CDR2 FQGNSA. V lost 5 bases and J lost 4; bases outside the gene matches: 11. CDR3 length: 16 amino acids. This CDR3 reads CASSRHAGRGGETQYF. The CDR3 DNA is TGTGCCAGCAGCCGTCATGCCGGGCGGGGGGGAGAGACCCAGTACTTC.

This clonotype is deemed large. One junction end does not reproduce the germline sequence, and a read error may be involved. The V gene is TRBV7-7, the J gene TRBJ2-5; 9 nucleotides align to TRBD1. The CDR3 runs to 14 residues. Germline CDR1 SSHAT, CDR2 FNYEAQ (reference sequence). CDR3 nucleotides: TGTGCTAGCAGCCAGGGACAGGGAGGGGAGACCCAGTACTTC. This encodes CASSQGQGGETQYF.

The chain links TRBV9 to TRBJ1-4, with D possibly TRBD1 on 6 matching bases. The V gene's germline CDR1 is SGDLS and CDR2 YYNGEE. This CDR3 is 15 amino acids long. V gave up 3 bases and J gave up 8 bases, with 17 bases separating them. The CDR3 is CASSAGARGGEKLFF. DNA for the CDR3: TGTGCCAGCAGCGCAGGCGCCAGGGGAGGCGAAAAACTGTTTTTT.

V is TRBV13 and J is TRBJ2-4, with 8 bases identical to TRBD1. V dropped 0 bases and J dropped 3; count of bases not matched to a gene: 4. The CDR3 sequence is 16 residues long. The germline V gene encodes CDR1 PRHDT and CDR2 FYEKMQ (reference sequence). Here the CDR3 DNA reads TGTGCCAGCAGCTTAGGGACAGGGGAAGGCAAAAACATTCAGTACTTC. Protein: CASSLGTGEGKNIQYF.

This clonotype was recorded a few times. The chain carries TRBV11-3 and TRBJ1-1; no clear D. Trimming stripped 4 bases from V and 1 base from J, with 10 bases between. CDR3 length equals 14 residues. Germline-derived CDR1 and CDR2 are SGHNT and YENEEA. The CDR3 sequence is CASSSIPQNTEAFF. The CDR3 DNA reads TGTGCCAGCAGCTCGATCCCCCAGAACACTGAAGCTTTCTTT.

The table lists this clonotype with a count of one. At one end the junction does not follow the germline gene, possibly because of a read error. This chain uses TRBV20-1 with TRBJ2-1; the match to TRBD2 covers 9 bases. Germline assignment: CDR1 DFQATT and CDR2 SNEGSKA (reference sequence). The CDR3 runs to 14 residues. The CDR3 DNA reads as TGCAGTGCTGGAGAGCTAGCGGGATTTGCTGAGCAGTTCTTC. Translating gives CSAGELAGFAEQFF.

This clonotype was recorded at least ten times. CDR3 protein: CSARDSAEVTDTQYF. Here the CDR3 DNA reads TGCAGTGCTAGAGATAGTGCGGAGGTGACAGATACGCAGTATTTT. This rearrangement joins TRBV20-1 to TRBJ2-3; possibly TRBD2 for D (5 bases). V lost 0 bases, J lost 3 bases, and 13 bases lay in between. Looked up from germline, CDR1 is DFQATT and CDR2 is SNEGSKA (reference sequence). The CDR3 consists of 15 residues.

The chain links TRBV12-3 or TRBV12-4 to TRBJ2-5, with 8 nucleotides matching TRBD2. V was pared by 6 bases and J by 1 base, with 4 bases of the junction left unmatched. The CDR3 spans 14 residues. The CDR3 DNA sequence: TGTGCCAGCAGGGCCGGGACTAGCCAAGAGACCCAGTACTTC. Translation: CASRAGTSQETQYF.

Turning to this clonotype: Germline is not matched at one junction end, which may reflect a read error. V gene TRBV10-1 combines with J gene TRBJ2-2; D gene unclear. The CDR3 runs 15 residues. Per the germline V gene, CDR1 is WNHNN and CDR2 is SYGVQD (reference sequence). The CDR3 bases are TGCGCCAGCAGTGAGTCTGAAAGGGTCACCGAGGAGCCGTTTTTT. Amino acids: CASSESERVTEEPFF.

The V call is TRBV4-2, the J call TRBJ1-2; 8 nucleotides line up with TRBD1. J lost 6 bases, V lost 4 bases, and 7 bases had no gene match. The CDR3 is 14 amino acids. Germline values: CDR1 LGHNA, CDR2 YNFKEQ. This chain's CDR3 is CASSPTGAGNGYTF. For the CDR3, the DNA is TGTGCCAGCAGCCCGACAGGGGCCGGAAATGGCTACACCTTC.

The chain is built from TRBV9 and TRBJ2-2; 8 positions match TRBD2. Germline CDR1 reads SGDLS; CDR2 reads YYNGEE. The CDR3 runs to 15 residues. Unmatched junction bases numbered 9, after V lost 4 bases and J lost 7 bases. This CDR3 reads CASSPGGEWGGELFF. CDR3 sequence (DNA): TGTGCCAGCAGCCCGGGGGGGGAGTGGGGCGGGGAGCTGTTTTTT.

By sample fraction, this clonotype is medium-sized. This chain joins TRBV7-3 and TRBJ1-2; TRBD1 might be the D (5 bases). CDR1 SGHTA and CDR2 FQGTGA come from the germline V gene. The CDR3 loop spans 14 amino acids. Trimming took off 5 bases at V and 8 bases at J, with 18 bases between the two ends. In DNA, the CDR3 is TGTGCCAGCAGCGTCCGGGGAGGGAGGGACGGCTACACCTTC. Protein sequence: CASSVRGGRDGYTF.

This clonotype was counted many times. J is TRBJ1-5 and V is TRBV7-9; D perhaps matches TRBD1 (5 bases). This CDR3 has 18 amino acids. Germline CDR1 SEHNR, CDR2 FQNEAQ (reference sequence). V was shortened by 5 bases and J by 5 bases, with 25 bases between the two germline ends. CDR3 region: CASSPGHGQGIMDQPQHF. Written as DNA, the CDR3 is TGTGCCAGCAGCCCAGGACACGGGCAGGGTATAATGGATCAGCCCCAGCATTTT.

The V gene is TRBV5-1, the J gene TRBJ2-7; 8 bases are a match to TRBD2. J was trimmed by 7 bases and V by 4 bases; bases with no gene match: 16. This CDR3 contains 16 residues. Looked up from germline, CDR1 is SGHRS and CDR2 is YFSETQ. CDR3 sequence (DNA): TGCGCCAGCAGCCCGTTAGCGGGGAGCCCCTACAATGAGCAGTACTTC. Translated: CASSPLAGSPYNEQYF.

This clonotype ranks as medium-sized (0.01 to 0.1%). The rearrangement links TRBV15 to TRBJ1-4; D remains ambiguous. The ends were cut back, 4 bases at V and 8 bases at J, with 11 bases in the middle. Germline V gene sequence: CDR1 LNHNV, CDR2 YYDKDF (reference sequence). The CDR3 totals 13 residues. The DNA for the CDR3 is TGTGCCACCAGCACCAGGTTGGAAGAAAAACTGTTTTTT. This encodes CATSTRLEEKLFF.

This sequence joins TRBV9 and TRBJ2-5; D gene ambiguous. CDR1 is SGDLS, CDR2 YYNGEE, per germline. V lost 1 base to trimming and J lost 3 bases, with 13 bases between them. The CDR3 totals 15 residues. CDR3 nucleotides: TGTGCCAGCAGCGTATCGCCCGGCGGAAAAGAGACCCAGTACTTC. Translation: CASSVSPGGKETQYF. The variable domain in full, with the rest retrieved from reference TRBV9 and TRBJ2-5, is DSGVTQTPKHLITATGQRVTLRCSPRSGDLSVYWYQQSLDQGLQFLIQYYNGEERAKGNILERFSAQQFPDLHSELNLSSLELGDSALYFCASSVSPGGKETQYFGPGTRLLVL.

The chain uses TRBV29-1 and TRBJ2-1; TRBD2 matches 7 bases. Germline V gene data show CDR1 as SQVTM and CDR2 as ANQGSEA. CDR3 length equals 15 residues. J gave up 8 bases and V 1 base, and 11 bases lay outside the gene matches. CDR3 residues: CSVEVAGALTDEQFF. The CDR3 nucleotides are TGCAGCGTTGAAGTAGCGGGTGCCTTAACGGATGAGCAGTTCTTC.